What follows describes a single TCR beta chain. This clonotype was seen only a few times. It lacks a known antigen. No base quality values were provided; no much bigger clone lies one nucleotide off. The sample is drawn from a study of molecular identifiers for immune sequencing clone quantification (dated by TCRdb to the late 2010s). Background for the entire study: For a replicate experiment, RNA from around 20,000 or 99,000 naive CD8 T cells was divided into five aliquots, and four of the five aliquots were sequenced. The study was a methods study using CD8 T cells to benchmark molecular-identifier clustering-based TCR repertoire sequencing (MIDCIRS) and TCR RNA copy counting.

Libraries of naive CD8 T cells were generated from roughly 20,000 to 1,000,000 sorted cells, with 10%, 30% or 50% of the purified RNA used. Naive CD8 T cells were FACS-sorted as CD8+CD4-CCR7+CD45RA+ on a BD FACSAria II into RLT Plus buffer. Roughly ten TCR copies' worth of Jurkat RNA were spiked into roughly 20,000-1,000,000 naive CD8 T cell samples to test detection sensitivity. CD8 T cells were enriched using RosetteSep CD8+ T Cell Enrichment Cocktail and Ficoll-Paque, and the enriched cells then underwent ACK red cell lysis. The paper as a whole reports these results and caveats: Highly expanded clone sizes could be underestimated if identical TCR molecules share a barcode. About 2.9 recovered TCR RNA copies per cell were obtained by modeling, versus about 9 by digital PCR, implying a capture efficiency of approximately 27%. The naive libraries included spiked-in Jurkat TCR RNA (more than nine copies' worth), and this Jurkat TCR RNA is not part of the donor repertoire. In CMV-specific effector cells, over 98% of molecules were held by clones above 20 RNA copies, whereas under 1% of molecules were held by such clones in naive cells. When barcode sub-clustering was left out, chimeric consensus sequences inflated TCR diversity, with chimeras reaching as high as 47%. Even against a background of 750,000 to 1,000,000 naive CD8 T cells, spiked-in Jurkat TCR RNA amounting to a single cell's worth was reported to be detectable.

Libraries were built with PCR. TCRdb names NextSeq 500 as the instrument used. Bulk TCR libraries were prepared as previously described, using TCR primers listed in Table S5. The Qiagen AllPrep DNA/RNA kit was used to purify total RNA. Before any analysis, reads coming from multiple sequencing runs of the same library were combined into one pool. The authors processed their data as follows. Only reads with exact TCR constant sequence were kept, trimmed to 150 nt, and grouped by their 12-nt molecular barcodes. Within each barcode group, reads were sub-clustered at a 15% Levenshtein threshold, and quality-weighted consensus sequences were built per RNA molecule. Non-functional sequences were discarded, and so were lower-count sequences lying one edit away from another sequence. Based on fitting two negative binomial distributions, any barcode sub-cluster with under 20% of the maximum read count was discarded. The public reads were reanalyzed by TCRdb: fastp trimming at Q25, MiXCR alignment, in-frame beta chains only. CDR3 protein duplicates are merged, each entry listing the most common genes and DNA. TCRdb, not the original authors, processed these V and J calls. The sample records approximately 630,000 distinct CDR3 sequences, roughly 23% of which are singletons. The ten largest clones capture 0.78% of the sample.

The sequence was collected from a human donor in good health. Some libraries in this study had Jurkat cell RNA spiked in. The sample comprised naive CD8+ T cells from blood, with Jurkat cell RNA spiked in. This sample's cell subset or site label indicates: FACS-sorted CD8+CD4-CCR7+CD45RA+ naive T cells.

CDR3 region: CASWETEAFF. The base sequence is TGTGCCAGCTGGGAGACTGAAGCTTTCTTT. The rearranged segments are TRBV19 and TRBJ1-1, with the D gene too uncertain to name. From the cysteine through the phenylalanine, the CDR3 covers 10 amino acids. Only the CDR3 DNA stays, 30 bases, in frame from base 1. V is clipped by 9 bases and J by 5 bases, and the sequence between their germline boundaries is 7 bases long. According to the germline V gene (reference sequence), CDR1 reads LNHDA and CDR2 reads SQIVND.